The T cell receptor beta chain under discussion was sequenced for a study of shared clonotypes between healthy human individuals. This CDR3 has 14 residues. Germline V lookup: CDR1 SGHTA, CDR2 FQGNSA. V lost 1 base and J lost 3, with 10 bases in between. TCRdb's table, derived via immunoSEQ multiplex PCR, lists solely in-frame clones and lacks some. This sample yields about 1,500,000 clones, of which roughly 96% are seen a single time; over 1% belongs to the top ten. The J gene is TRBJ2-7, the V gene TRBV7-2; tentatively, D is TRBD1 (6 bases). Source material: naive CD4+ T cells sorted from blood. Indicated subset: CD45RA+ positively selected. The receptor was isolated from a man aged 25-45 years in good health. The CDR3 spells CASSLGGRGYEQYF. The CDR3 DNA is TGTGCCAGCAGCTTAGGGGGGCGCGGCTACGAGCAGTACTTC.